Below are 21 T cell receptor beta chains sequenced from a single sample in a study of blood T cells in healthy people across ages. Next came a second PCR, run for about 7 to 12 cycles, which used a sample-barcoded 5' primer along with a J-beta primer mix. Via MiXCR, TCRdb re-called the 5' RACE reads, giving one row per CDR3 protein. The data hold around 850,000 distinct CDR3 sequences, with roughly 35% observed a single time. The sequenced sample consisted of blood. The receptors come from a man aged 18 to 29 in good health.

CDR3 sequence: CASSPLILGTRNEKLFF. DNA of the CDR3: TGTGCCAGCAGCCCCCTCATCCTCGGGACTCGTAATGAAAAACTGTTTTTT. V usage is TRBV3-1 and J usage is TRBJ1-4, with D perhaps TRBD1 (5 bases). Trimming removed 4 bases at V and 4 bases at J, with 19 bases between. This CDR3 has 17 residues. The germline V gene encodes CDR1 LGHDT and CDR2 YNNKEL (reference sequence). Full variable domain (remainder filled in from reference TRBV3-1 and TRBJ1-4): DTAVSQTPKYLVTQMGNDKSIKCEQNLGHDTMYWYKQDSKKFLKIMFSYNNKELIINETVPNRFSPKSPDKAHLNLHINSLELGDSAVYFCASSPLILGTRNEKLFFGSGTQLSVL.

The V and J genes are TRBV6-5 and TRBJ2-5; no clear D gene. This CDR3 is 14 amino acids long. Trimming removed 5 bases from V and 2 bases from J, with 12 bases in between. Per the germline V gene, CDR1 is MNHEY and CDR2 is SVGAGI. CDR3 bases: TGTGCCAGCAGTCCCCTCTCACGACAAGAGACCCAGTACTTC. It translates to CASSPLSRQETQYF.

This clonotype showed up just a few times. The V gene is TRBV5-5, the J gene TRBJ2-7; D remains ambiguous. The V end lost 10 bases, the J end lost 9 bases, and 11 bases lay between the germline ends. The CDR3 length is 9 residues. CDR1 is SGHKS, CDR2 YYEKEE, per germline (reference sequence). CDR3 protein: CACTLGQYF. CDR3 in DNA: TGTGCCTGCACCCTTGGGCAGTACTTC.

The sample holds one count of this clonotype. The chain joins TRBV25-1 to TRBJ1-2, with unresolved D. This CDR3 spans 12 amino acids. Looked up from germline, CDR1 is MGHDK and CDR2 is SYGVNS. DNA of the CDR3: TGTGTCTGCAGTCGGACCGAATATGGCTACACCTTC. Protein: CVCSRTEYGYTF.

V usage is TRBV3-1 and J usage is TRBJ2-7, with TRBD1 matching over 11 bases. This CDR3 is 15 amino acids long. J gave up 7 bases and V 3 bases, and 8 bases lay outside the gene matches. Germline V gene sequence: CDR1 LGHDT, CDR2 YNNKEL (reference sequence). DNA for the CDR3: TGTGCCAGCAGCCATAGGACAGGGGGCCGCAATGAGCAGTACTTC. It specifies CASSHRTGGRNEQYF.

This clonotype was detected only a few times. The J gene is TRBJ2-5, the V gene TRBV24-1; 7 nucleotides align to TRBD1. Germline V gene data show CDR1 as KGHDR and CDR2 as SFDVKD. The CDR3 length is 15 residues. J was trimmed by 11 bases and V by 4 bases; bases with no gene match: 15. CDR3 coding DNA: TGTGCCACCAGTGACCCTACCGACAGGGTTCATGAGCAGTACTTC. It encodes CATSDPTDRVHEQYF.

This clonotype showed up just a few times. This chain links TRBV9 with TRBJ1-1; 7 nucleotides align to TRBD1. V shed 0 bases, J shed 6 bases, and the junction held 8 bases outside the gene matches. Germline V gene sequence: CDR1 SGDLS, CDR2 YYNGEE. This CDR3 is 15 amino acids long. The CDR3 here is CASSVGAGGMAEAFF. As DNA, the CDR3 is TGTGCCAGCAGCGTAGGGGCAGGGGGTATGGCTGAAGCTTTCTTT.

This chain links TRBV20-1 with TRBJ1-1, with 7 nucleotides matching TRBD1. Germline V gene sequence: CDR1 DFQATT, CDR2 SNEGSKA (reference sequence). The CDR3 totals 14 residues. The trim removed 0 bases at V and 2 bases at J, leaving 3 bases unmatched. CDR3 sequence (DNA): TGCAGTGCTAGAGAAGGGGGCGGAAACACTGAAGCTTTCTTT. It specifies CSAREGGGNTEAFF.

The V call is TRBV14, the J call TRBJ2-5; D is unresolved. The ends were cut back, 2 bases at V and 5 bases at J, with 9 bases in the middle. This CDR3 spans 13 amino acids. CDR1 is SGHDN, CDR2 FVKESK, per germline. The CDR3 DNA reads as TGTGCCAGCAGCCAACTCTTCGGGGAGACCCAGTACTTC. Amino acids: CASSQLFGETQYF.

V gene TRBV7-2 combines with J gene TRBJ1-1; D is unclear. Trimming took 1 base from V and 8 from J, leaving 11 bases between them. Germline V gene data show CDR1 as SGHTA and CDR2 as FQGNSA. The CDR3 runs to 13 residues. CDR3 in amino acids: CASSLGSEKEAFF. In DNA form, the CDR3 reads TGTGCCAGCAGCTTAGGGTCAGAAAAAGAAGCTTTCTTT.

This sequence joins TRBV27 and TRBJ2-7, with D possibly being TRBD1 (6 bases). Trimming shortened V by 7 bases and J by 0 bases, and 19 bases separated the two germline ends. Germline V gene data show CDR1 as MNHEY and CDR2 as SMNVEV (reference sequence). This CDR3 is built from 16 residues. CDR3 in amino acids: CASNRDRQASSYEQYF. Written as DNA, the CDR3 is TGTGCCAGCAACAGAGATAGACAGGCTAGCTCCTACGAGCAGTACTTC.

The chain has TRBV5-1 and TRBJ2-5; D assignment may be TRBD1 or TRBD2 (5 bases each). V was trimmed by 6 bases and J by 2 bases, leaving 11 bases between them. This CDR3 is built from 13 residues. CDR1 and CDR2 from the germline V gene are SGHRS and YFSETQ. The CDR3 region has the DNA TGCGCCAGCAAAGGGACGTTTCAAGAGACCCAGTACTTC. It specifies CASKGTFQETQYF.

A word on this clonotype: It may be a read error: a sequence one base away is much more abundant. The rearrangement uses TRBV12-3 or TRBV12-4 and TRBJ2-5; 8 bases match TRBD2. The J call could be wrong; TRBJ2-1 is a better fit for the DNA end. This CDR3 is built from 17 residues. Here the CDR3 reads CASSLGGLGREQETQFF. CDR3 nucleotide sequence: TGTGCCAGCAGTTTAGGGGGACTAGGGAGAGAACAAGAGACCCAGTTCTTC.

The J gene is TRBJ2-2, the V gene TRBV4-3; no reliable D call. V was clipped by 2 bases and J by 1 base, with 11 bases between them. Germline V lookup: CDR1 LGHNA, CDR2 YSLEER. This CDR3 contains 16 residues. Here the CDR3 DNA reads TGCGCCAGCAGCCAATCGTTCGATGGGAACACCGGGGAGCTGTTTTTT. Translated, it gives CASSQSFDGNTGELFF.

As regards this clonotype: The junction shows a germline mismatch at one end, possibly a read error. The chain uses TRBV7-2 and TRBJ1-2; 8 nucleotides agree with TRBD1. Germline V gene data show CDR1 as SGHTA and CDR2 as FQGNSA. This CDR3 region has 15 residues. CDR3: CVSSYTGQGNYGYTF. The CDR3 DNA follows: TGTGTCAGCAGCTACACTGGACAGGGAAACTATGGCTACACCTTC.

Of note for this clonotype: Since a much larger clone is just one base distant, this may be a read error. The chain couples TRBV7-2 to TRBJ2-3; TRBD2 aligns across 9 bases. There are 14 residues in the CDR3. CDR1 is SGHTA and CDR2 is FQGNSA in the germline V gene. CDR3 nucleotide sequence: TGTGCCACAAAAACCGGGACTAGCACAGATACGCAGTTTTTT. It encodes CATKTGTSTDTQFF.

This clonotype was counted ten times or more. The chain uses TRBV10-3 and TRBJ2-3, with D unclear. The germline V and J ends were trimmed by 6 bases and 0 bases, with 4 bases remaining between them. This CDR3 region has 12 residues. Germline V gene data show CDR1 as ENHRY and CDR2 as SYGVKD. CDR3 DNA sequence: TGTGCCATCAGCCTGAGCACAGATACGCAGTATTTT. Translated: CAISLSTDTQYF.

CDR3 DNA sequence: TGTGCCAGCAGCCAGGATACAACGTCGGCCGTTGAGCAGTACTTC. Protein sequence: CASSQDTTSAVEQYF. The chain combines TRBV7-9 with TRBJ2-7; D remains ambiguous. CDR1 is SEHNR, CDR2 FQNEAQ, per germline (reference sequence). The V end was cut by 5 bases, the J end by 7 bases, with 21 bases between. CDR3 length equals 15 residues. Supplemented by reference TRBV7-9 and TRBJ2-7, the full variable domain reads DTGVSQNPRHKITKRGQNVTFRCDPISEHNRLYWYRQTLGQGPEFLTYFQNEAQLEKSRLLSDRFSAERPKGSFSTLEIQRTEQGDSAMYLCASSQDTTSAVEQYFGPGTRLTVT.

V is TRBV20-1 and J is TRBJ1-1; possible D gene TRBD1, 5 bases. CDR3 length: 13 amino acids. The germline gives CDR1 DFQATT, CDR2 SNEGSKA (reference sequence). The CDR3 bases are TGCAGCGAAATGAGGGGAGTGAACACTGAAGCTTTCTTT. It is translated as CSEMRGVNTEAFF.

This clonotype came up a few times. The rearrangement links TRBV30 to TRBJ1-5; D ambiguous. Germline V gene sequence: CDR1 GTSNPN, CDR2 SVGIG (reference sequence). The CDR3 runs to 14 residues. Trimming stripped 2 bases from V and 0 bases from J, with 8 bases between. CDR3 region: CAWSPALSNQPQHF. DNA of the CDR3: TGTGCCTGGAGTCCGGCGCTTAGCAATCAGCCCCAGCATTTT.

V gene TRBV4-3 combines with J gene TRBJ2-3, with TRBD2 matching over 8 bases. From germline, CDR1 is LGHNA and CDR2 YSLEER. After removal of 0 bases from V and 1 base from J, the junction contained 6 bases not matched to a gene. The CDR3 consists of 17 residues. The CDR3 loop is CASSQDAPAGGTDTQYF. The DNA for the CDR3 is TGCGCCAGCAGCCAAGATGCCCCAGCGGGGGGCACAGATACGCAGTATTTT.